The 19 T cell receptor beta chains given below trace back to one sample, sequenced in a study of T cells in Graves' hyperthyroidism and ophthalmopathy. Regions amplified from RNA transcripts were the TCR beta CDR3 regions. First-round RT-PCR targeting the TCR CDR3 was performed with the HTBI primer set. TCRdb fed the multiplex PCR reads into MiXCR, producing one record per CDR3 protein. The repertoire includes hundreds of thousands of distinct CDR3 sequences, about 45% of them detected once, and about 7.2% sits in the top ten. Sequencing was carried out using peripheral blood or thyroid tissue (not recorded which). All receptors come from an adult man with Graves' disease, either hyperthyroidism or ophthalmopathy (not recorded which).

The rearrangement links TRBV11-2 to TRBJ1-5, with TRBD1 as a possible D gene (6 bases). The CDR3 is 15 amino acids. Trimming removed 5 bases from V and 0 bases from J, with 11 bases in between. Germline CDR1 and CDR2: SGHAT and FQNNGV. The CDR3 loop is CASSPGQLSNQPQHF. The CDR3, as DNA: TGTGCCAGCAGCCCCGGACAGCTTAGCAATCAGCCCCAGCATTTT. Full variable domain (rest looked up from reference TRBV11-2 and TRBJ1-5): EAGVAQSPRYKIIEKRQSVAFWCNPISGHATLYWYQQILGQGPKLLIQFQNNGVVDDSQLPKDRFSAERLKGVDSTLKIQPAKLEDSAVYLCASSPGQLSNQPQHFGDGTRLSIL.

V and J are TRBV25-1 and TRBJ1-2; 7 positions match TRBD1. Germline CDR1 MGHDK, CDR2 SYGVNS. Trimming removed 4 bases from V and 9 bases from J; junction bases left unmatched: 11. The CDR3 runs 14 residues. Written as DNA, the CDR3 is TGTGCCAGCAGTGTATCCCAGGACAGGTCGAGCTACACCTTC. This translates into CASSVSQDRSSYTF.

With respect to this clonotype: This could be a read error, since a much larger clone is one nucleotide away. The rearrangement uses TRBV10-3 and TRBJ1-4; weak D call: TRBD1 (6 bases). CDR1 and CDR2 from the germline V gene are ENHRY and SYGVKD. The CDR3 is 14 residues long. Trimming shortened V by 3 bases and J by 13 bases, and 18 bases separated the two germline ends. In nucleotides, the CDR3 is TGTGCCATCAGTGAAGGGGGAGGCAGAGGAAGACTGTTTTTT. It yields the protein CAISEGGGRGRLFF.

This chain connects TRBV7-2 to TRBJ1-2, with D tentatively TRBD1 (5 bases). Trimming pared 5 bases from V and 8 bases from J, leaving 21 bases between. Germline V gene sequence: CDR1 SGHTA, CDR2 FQGNSA. The length of the CDR3 is 15 residues. The DNA for the CDR3 is TGTGCCAGCAGCGTTAGGACACCCCACTCGGAAGGCTACACCTTC. Protein product: CASSVRTPHSEGYTF.

The gene calls are TRBV7-6 and TRBJ2-5, with 9 positions matching TRBD1. CDR1 is SGHVS and CDR2 is FNYEAQ in the germline V gene. The CDR3 spans 14 residues. V shed 4 bases and J 6 bases; nucleotides not matched to a gene: 6. The CDR3 sequence is CASSYGTGRKTQYF. The CDR3 DNA is TGTGCCAGCAGCTACGGGACAGGGCGGAAGACCCAGTACTTC.

This chain joins TRBV20-1 and TRBJ2-7; TRBD2 matches at 14 bases. Germline CDR1 DFQATT, CDR2 SNEGSKA (reference sequence). This CDR3 comprises 15 residues. V shed 1 base and J 6 bases; nucleotides not matched to a gene: 5. CDR3 sequence: CSARGQTSGGAEQYF. CDR3 in DNA: TGCAGTGCTAGAGGCCAGACTAGCGGGGGGGCCGAGCAGTACTTC.

J is TRBJ1-6 and V is TRBV12-3 or TRBV12-4; D gene uncertain. CDR3 size: 17 residues. Trimming shortened V by 6 bases and J by 8 bases, and 23 bases separated the two germline ends. CDR3 DNA: TGTGCCAGCAGCCCCCCGTTGCGGGCCTACCGGGATTCACCCCTCCACTTT. It codes for CASSPPLRAYRDSPLHF.

The rearrangement joins TRBV20-1 to TRBJ2-7; D ambiguous. Germline values: CDR1 DFQATT, CDR2 SNEGSKA (reference sequence). Between the trimmed V and J ends, which lost 1 base and 4 bases, there was a span of 11 bases. The CDR3 loop spans 13 amino acids. This chain's CDR3 is CSARGLLGYEQYF. The CDR3 region has the DNA TGCAGTGCTAGAGGTCTGCTAGGGTACGAGCAGTACTTC.

The chain couples TRBV3-1 to TRBJ1-2, with D uncertain. This CDR3 spans 13 amino acids. Germline CDR1 and CDR2: LGHDT and YNNKEL (reference sequence). Trimming stripped 1 base from V and 1 base from J, with 4 bases between. The CDR3 spells CASSQAFNYGYTF. The CDR3 bases are TGTGCCAGCAGCCAAGCATTTAACTATGGCTACACCTTC.

This clonotype was seen a few times. The conserved phenylalanine or tryptophan normally closing the CDR3 is absent here, so this likely arose from a read error. No DNA is shown, since the ends of the CDR3 on it are uncertain; the CDR3 is the one TCRdb lists. The rearrangement joins TRBV29-1 to TRBJ1-1; the D call TRBD1 from the table was never checked on the DNA. A total of 9 residues make up the CDR3, ends included. Germline CDR1 SQVTM, CDR2 ANQGSEA. The CDR3 loop is CSVEGGQFY.

This clonotype was seen repeatedly, ten times or more. This chain uses TRBV7-9 with TRBJ2-5, with a weak D call TRBD1 (6 bases). CDR1 and CDR2 (germline): SEHNR, FQNEAQ (reference sequence). This CDR3 has 14 residues. CDR3 in amino acids: CSGGTEDSIETQYF. The CDR3 DNA sequence: TGTTCGGGTGGGACGGAGGACAGCATAGAGACCCAGTACTTC. The whole variable domain, filled in from reference TRBV7-9 and TRBJ2-5, reads DTGVSQNPRHKITKRGQNVTFRCDPISEHNRLYWYRQTLGQGPEFLTYFQNEAQLEKSRLLSDRFSAERPKGSFSTLEIQRTEQGDSAMYLCSGGTEDSIETQYFGPGTRLLVL.

V usage is TRBV19 and J usage is TRBJ1-1; no definite D call. Between the trimmed V and J ends, which lost 3 bases and 4 bases, there was a span of 9 bases. The length of the CDR3 is 13 residues. Germline loops: CDR1 LNHDA, CDR2 SQIVND (reference sequence). The CDR3 nucleotides read TGTGCCAGTAGTATTGTGGGGTTCACTGAAGCTTTCTTT. Amino acid sequence: CASSIVGFTEAFF.

The gene calls are TRBV19 and TRBJ1-1; unclear D gene. Deletions cut 9 bases from V and 2 bases from J, with 22 bases between. CDR1 is LNHDA, CDR2 SQIVND, per germline (reference sequence). CDR3 length equals 16 residues. This CDR3 is CASSLGGPRVNTEAFF. The CDR3 DNA is TGTGCCAGCAGCTTGGGAGGACCTAGGGTAAACACTGAAGCTTTCTTT.

This clonotype turned up a few times. The chain is built from TRBV29-1 and TRBJ1-4; D is perhaps TRBD1 (5 bases). V lost 5 bases to trimming and J lost 0 bases, with 22 bases between them. CDR1 SQVTM and CDR2 ANQGSEA come from the germline V gene. CDR3 size: 18 residues. The CDR3 region is CSVTTPPGTPATNEKLFF. The DNA for the CDR3 is TGCAGCGTTACAACTCCCCCCGGGACGCCGGCAACTAATGAAAAACTGTTTTTT.

The chain is built from TRBV7-9 and TRBJ2-7; 7 bases agree with TRBD2. Trimming removed 6 bases from V and 3 bases from J; junction bases left unmatched: 11. Per germline, CDR1 SEHNR and CDR2 FQNEAQ (reference sequence). The CDR3 is made up of 15 amino acids. The CDR3, as DNA: TGTGCCAGCAGTTACGCCCTAGCGGAGAGCTACGAGCAGTACTTC. Its protein is CASSYALAESYEQYF.

This clonotype was recorded a few times. The CDR3 spells CSARGTGAAYGYTF. CDR3 in DNA: TGCAGTGCTAGAGGCACAGGGGCCGCCTATGGCTACACCTTC. The chain links TRBV20-1 to TRBJ1-2, with 7 nucleotides matching TRBD1. After removal of 1 base from V and 4 bases from J, the junction contained 6 bases not matched to a gene. This CDR3 has 14 amino acids. The germline gives CDR1 DFQATT, CDR2 SNEGSKA (reference sequence).

This chain uses TRBV19 with TRBJ1-6; a possible D gene is TRBD1 (5 bases). The CDR3 has 15 amino acids. From germline, CDR1 is LNHDA and CDR2 SQIVND (reference sequence). Deletions cut 6 bases from V and 7 bases from J, with 16 bases between. The CDR3 is CASSAEGARNSPLHF. CDR3 nucleotide sequence: TGTGCCAGTAGCGCGGAAGGGGCCCGAAATTCACCCCTCCACTTT.

This clonotype has a handful of counts. V gene TRBV5-1 combines with J gene TRBJ1-1; TRBD1 aligns across 7 bases. The CDR3 has 13 residues. With V trimmed by 4 bases and J by 9 bases, 9 bases remained unmatched. The germline CDR1 and CDR2 sequences are SGHRS and YFSETQ. The CDR3 nucleotides are TGCGCCAGCAGCCTCCGCTCGGGACAGAAAGCTTTCTTT. It translates to CASSLRSGQKAFF.

J is TRBJ1-2 and V is TRBV29-1; 10 bases match TRBD1. Looked up from germline, CDR1 is SQVTM and CDR2 is ANQGSEA. V was pared by 8 bases and J by 2 bases, with 8 bases of the junction left unmatched. The CDR3 is 14 residues long. The DNA of the CDR3 is TGCAGCCCCACGACAGGGGGCGCAAACTATGGCTACACCTTC. Protein product: CSPTTGGANYGYTF.